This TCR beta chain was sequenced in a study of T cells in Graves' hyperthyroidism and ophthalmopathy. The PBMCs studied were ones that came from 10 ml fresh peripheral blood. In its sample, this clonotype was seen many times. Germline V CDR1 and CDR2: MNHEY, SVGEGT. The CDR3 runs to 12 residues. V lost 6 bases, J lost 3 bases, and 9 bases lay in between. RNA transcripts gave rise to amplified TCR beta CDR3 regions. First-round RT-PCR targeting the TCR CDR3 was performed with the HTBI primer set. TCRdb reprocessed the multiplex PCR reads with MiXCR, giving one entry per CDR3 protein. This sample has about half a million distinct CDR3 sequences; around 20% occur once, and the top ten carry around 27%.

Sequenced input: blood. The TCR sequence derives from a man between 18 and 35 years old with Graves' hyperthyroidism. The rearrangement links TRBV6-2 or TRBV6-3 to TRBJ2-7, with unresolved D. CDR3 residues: CASSHVNYEQYF. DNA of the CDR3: TGTGCCAGCAGCCACGTCAACTACGAGCAGTACTTC.